This entry lists 16 T cell receptor beta chains sequenced from one sample in a study of technical replicates of blood from a few donors (dated by TCRdb to 2016 to 2017). The library was made by the immunoSEQ multiplex PCR assay. Held by TCRdb, this immuneACCESS table contains in-frame sequences only and omits some clones. Under half of the omission traces to an unresolved V gene where checked; the cause of the rest is unknown. The table for this sample lists over 55,000 clones; roughly 94% of them were counted only once. The ten largest account for approximately 2.9% of the sample. Material: PBMCs. The receptors shown here come from a human donor in good health. Some clones in this sample may be carry-over from other donors' samples.

V and J are TRBV15 and TRBJ1-4, with D maybe TRBD1 (6 bases). The CDR3 totals 16 residues. CDR1 is LNHNV, CDR2 YYDKDF, per germline (reference sequence). The V end was cut by 5 bases, the J end by 3 bases, with 16 bases between. The CDR3 loop is CATSLVEDSSNEKLFF. The DNA of the CDR3 is TGTGCCACCAGCCTTGTCGAGGACAGCTCTAATGAAAAACTGTTTTTT. Full variable domain (remainder filled in from reference TRBV15 and TRBJ1-4): DAMVIQNPRYQVTQFGKPVTLSCSQTLNHNVMYWYQQKSSQAPKLLFHYYDKDFNNEADTPDNFQSRRPNTSFCFLDIRSPGLGDTAMYLCATSLVEDSSNEKLFFGSGTQLSVL.

This chain joins TRBV5-1 and TRBJ2-2; maybe TRBD1 (6 bases). The V end lost 2 bases, the J end lost 5 bases, and 10 bases lay between the germline ends. The CDR3 sequence is 14 residues long. Germline CDR1 reads SGHRS; CDR2 reads YFSETQ. This CDR3 reads CASSFSGETGELFF. The CDR3 DNA follows: TGCGCCAGCAGCTTTTCAGGGGAAACCGGGGAGCTGTTTTTT.

This clone came up once. This rearrangement joins TRBV5-4 to TRBJ2-5, with TRBD2 as a possible D gene (5 bases). Germline values: CDR1 SGHNT, CDR2 YYREEE (reference sequence). With 5 bases removed from V and 5 bases from J, the gap between germline ends came to 16 bases. The CDR3 covers 14 residues. CDR3 coding DNA: TGTGCCAGCAGTTCGCCCACGAGGGAGGAGACCCAGTACTTC. Amino acid sequence: CASSSPTREETQYF.

J is TRBJ1-1 and V is TRBV4-2; D remains ambiguous. There are 16 residues in the CDR3. Trimming shortened V by 4 bases and J by 0 bases, and 15 bases separated the two germline ends. The V gene's germline CDR1 is LGHNA and CDR2 YNFKEQ. CDR3 sequence reads: CASSPPPSEMNTEAFF. The CDR3 region has the DNA TGTGCCAGCAGCCCACCCCCTTCAGAAATGAACACTGAAGCTTTCTTT.

The rearrangement joins TRBV7-2 to TRBJ2-4, with a tentative D call TRBD2 (6 bases). The CDR3 is 14 amino acids. Germline CDR1 is SGHTA and CDR2 is FQGNSA. V was shortened by 5 bases and J by 0 bases, with 8 bases between the two germline ends. The CDR3 DNA sequence: TGTGCCAGCAGCCGGGAGCTAGCCAAAAACATTCAGTACTTC. Translation gives CASSRELAKNIQYF.

This clone was counted a few times. The chain links TRBV6-5 to TRBJ2-4, with 7 bases fitting TRBD2. The germline CDR1 and CDR2 sequences are MNHEY and SVGAGI. J was trimmed by 4 bases and V by 8 bases; bases with no gene match: 5. The CDR3 consists of 13 residues. Written as DNA, the CDR3 is TGTGCCAGCGGGGGGGGGAATAAAAACATTCAGTACTTC. Its translation: CASGGGNKNIQYF.

CDR3 sequence reads: CASRGQGRTEAFF. CDR3 nucleotides: TGTGCCAGCAGGGGACAGGGAAGGACTGAAGCTTTCTTT. J is TRBJ1-1 and V is TRBV27; 9 bases agree with TRBD1. With V trimmed by 6 bases and J by 5 bases, 4 bases remained unmatched. The CDR3 is made up of 13 amino acids. CDR1 and CDR2 (germline): MNHEY, SMNVEV (reference sequence).

This chain links TRBV29-1 with TRBJ2-7, with 10 bases identical to TRBD2. This CDR3 is built from 13 residues. V shed 4 bases, J shed 4 bases, and the junction held 4 bases outside the gene matches. Per germline, CDR1 SQVTM and CDR2 ANQGSEA. The CDR3 nucleotides read TGCAGCGTTGGTTCTAGCGGGAGTTACGAGCAGTACTTC. Amino acids: CSVGSSGSYEQYF.

The chain couples TRBV4-3 to TRBJ2-7; D might be TRBD2 (6 bases). Trimming left V 4 bases short and J 5 bases short, with 15 bases between. CDR3 length: 14 amino acids. Germline assignment: CDR1 LGHNA and CDR2 YSLEER. As DNA, the CDR3 is TGCGCCAGCAGCCGCGGGGCTAGCGCAGACGAGCAGTACTTC. Protein sequence: CASSRGASADEQYF.

CDR3 sequence: CASSLQGAREQYF. In DNA form, the CDR3 reads TGTGCCAGCAGCTTACAGGGGGCGCGGGAGCAGTACTTC. The chain combines TRBV7-9 with TRBJ2-7; 8 bases line up with TRBD1. After removal of 2 bases from V and 7 bases from J, the junction contained 4 bases not matched to a gene. The V gene's germline CDR1 is SEHNR and CDR2 FQNEAQ (reference sequence). The CDR3 length is 13 residues.

This rearrangement joins TRBV7-6 to TRBJ1-4; no definite D call. The ends were cut back, 5 bases at V and 7 bases at J, with 11 bases in the middle. The CDR3 has 13 residues. Germline-derived CDR1 and CDR2 are SGHVS and FNYEAQ. CDR3 amino acids: CASSVSLSEKLFF. CDR3 coding DNA: TGTGCCAGCAGCGTCTCCCTTAGTGAAAAACTGTTTTTT.

The chain carries TRBV7-2 and TRBJ2-4; 9 bases line up with TRBD1. CDR3 size: 16 residues. Germline V gene lookup returns CDR1 SGHTA and CDR2 FQGNSA. Unmatched junction bases numbered 4, after V lost 3 bases and J lost 1 base. The CDR3 region is CASSFSTGGAKNIQYF. The CDR3 DNA is TGTGCCAGCAGCTTTTCGACAGGGGGGGCCAAAAACATTCAGTACTTC.

The V call is TRBV5-4, the J call TRBJ2-4; D uncertain. Trimming shortened V by 4 bases and J by 0 bases, and 11 bases separated the two germline ends. The germline V gene encodes CDR1 SGHNT and CDR2 YYREEE (reference sequence). The CDR3 length is 15 residues. The DNA for the CDR3 is TGTGCCAGCAGCCATCCTGGGCAAGCCAAAAACATTCAGTACTTC. Protein sequence: CASSHPGQAKNIQYF. Combining the CDR3 with reference TRBV5-4 and TRBJ2-4 gives the whole variable domain ETGVTQSPTHLIKTRGQQVTLRCSSQSGHNTVSWYQQALGQGPQFIFQYYREEENGRGNFPPRFSGLQFPNYSSELNVNALELDDSALYLCASSHPGQAKNIQYFGAGTRLSVL.

The J gene is TRBJ1-2, the V gene TRBV7-8; unclear D gene. The germline V and J ends were trimmed by 5 bases and 4 bases, with 20 bases remaining between them. The germline gives CDR1 SGHVS, CDR2 FQNEAQ. This CDR3 is 16 amino acids long. The DNA for the CDR3 is TGTGCCAGCAGCCCCGGACTCTATGCGACTTCCTATGGCTACACCTTC. It codes for CASSPGLYATSYGYTF.

The chain uses TRBV28 and TRBJ1-5; tentative D call: TRBD1 (5 bases). The CDR3 runs to 14 residues. Per germline, CDR1 MDHEN and CDR2 SYDVKM. V was trimmed by 6 bases and J by 6 bases, leaving 15 bases between them. CDR3 nucleotide sequence: TGTGCCAGCAGCCCCCGGACACCGGTTCAGCCCCAGCATTTT. Translated: CASSPRTPVQPQHF.

The chain carries TRBV7-9 and TRBJ1-1; D might be TRBD1 (6 bases). Germline assignment: CDR1 SEHNR and CDR2 FQNEAQ (reference sequence). This CDR3 comprises 13 residues. Trimming stripped 2 bases from V and 12 bases from J, with 16 bases between. DNA of the CDR3: TGTGCCAGCAGCTTAAGGGAGACAGGTGAGCCTTTCTTT. Translated, it gives CASSLRETGEPFF.